Each of the 31 T cell receptor beta chains below was sequenced from the same sample in a study of T cell changes during pregnancy in multiple sclerosis. Measured with immunoSEQ multiplex PCR; TCRdb has only the in-frame clones, and not every one. The repertoire holds some 120,000 clones, with about 94% as singletons. Sequences were derived from peripheral blood, sampled in the third trimester of pregnancy. Every receptor here comes from a female donor with multiple sclerosis, enrolled in a pregnancy study.

V and J are TRBV7-3 and TRBJ1-1; D gene ambiguous. The germline gives CDR1 SGHTA, CDR2 FQGTGA. The CDR3 contains 14 residues. The V end was cut by 1 base, the J end by 1 base, with 7 bases between. The CDR3 protein is CASSLRSGNTEAFF. In DNA form, the CDR3 reads TGTGCCAGCAGCTTAAGATCCGGGAACACTGAAGCTTTCTTT. Looking up the rest from reference TRBV7-3 and TRBJ1-1 gives the full variable domain: GAGVSQTPSNKVTEKGKYVELRCDPISGHTALYWYRQSLGQGPEFLIYFQGTGAADDSGLPNDRFFAVRPEGSVSTLKIQRTERGDSAVYLCASSLRSGNTEAFFGQGTRLTVV.

This chain links TRBV11-2 with TRBJ2-1, with D tentatively TRBD2 (5 bases). V was pared by 0 bases and J by 10 bases, with 10 bases between. This CDR3 spans 13 amino acids. Germline CDR1 and CDR2: SGHAT and FQNNGV. The CDR3 region has the DNA TGTGCCAGCAGCTTAGAGCGGGCTGGCGAGCAGTTCTTC. Translating it yields CASSLERAGEQFF. Combining the CDR3 with reference TRBV11-2 and TRBJ2-1 gives the whole variable domain EAGVAQSPRYKIIEKRQSVAFWCNPISGHATLYWYQQILGQGPKLLIQFQNNGVVDDSQLPKDRFSAERLKGVDSTLKIQPAKLEDSAVYLCASSLERAGEQFFGPGTRLTVL.

The CDR3 protein is CASSQEPKVPSGYTF. In DNA form, the CDR3 reads TGTGCCAGCAGCCAAGAACCGAAAGTCCCTAGCGGCTACACCTTC. The V gene is TRBV4-2, the J gene TRBJ1-2; D is unresolved. This CDR3 comprises 15 residues. Trimming pared 0 bases from V and 8 bases from J, leaving 16 bases between. Per the germline V gene, CDR1 is LGHNA and CDR2 is YNFKEQ.

This chain links TRBV4-2 with TRBJ2-7; perhaps TRBD2 as D (5 bases). V lost 0 bases and J lost 9, with 9 bases in between. There are 12 residues in the CDR3. The V gene's germline CDR1 is LGHNA and CDR2 YNFKEQ. The CDR3 protein is CASSQDGGLQYF. The CDR3 DNA sequence: TGTGCCAGCAGCCAAGACGGAGGCCTGCAGTACTTC.

This chain joins TRBV19 and TRBJ2-3, with no clear D. This CDR3 contains 14 residues. Germline CDR1 is LNHDA and CDR2 is SQIVND (reference sequence). Trimming removed 4 bases from V and 2 bases from J, with 10 bases in between. The CDR3 here is CASSTRAFTDTQYF. The CDR3, as DNA: TGTGCCAGTAGTACACGAGCGTTCACAGATACGCAGTATTTT.

The chain employs TRBV28 and TRBJ2-7; D not certain. Germline-derived CDR1 and CDR2 are MDHEN and SYDVKM. V lost 5 bases and J lost 7, with 12 bases in between. The CDR3 spans 12 residues. The CDR3 sequence: CASSLWALEQYF. CDR3 sequence (DNA): TGTGCCAGCAGTCTTTGGGCCCTGGAGCAGTACTTC.

The rearrangement links TRBV19 to TRBJ2-2, with 7 bases fitting TRBD2. This CDR3 region has 17 residues. The trim removed 6 bases at V and 7 bases at J, leaving 17 bases unmatched. From germline, CDR1 is LNHDA and CDR2 SQIVND (reference sequence). The CDR3 bases are TGTGCCAGTAGGAAGGGGCTTTTACGGGAGGTCCACGGGGAGCTGTTTTTT. Residues: CASRKGLLREVHGELFF.

V and J are TRBV6-1 and TRBJ2-1, with D possibly being TRBD2 (6 bases). The CDR3 has 16 residues. V gave up 4 bases and J gave up 0 bases, with 13 bases separating them. In germline, CDR1 is MNHNS, CDR2 SASEGT. The CDR3 loop reads CASSVHGSSSYNEQFF. The CDR3 DNA follows: TGTGCCAGCAGTGTTCACGGGAGTAGCTCCTACAATGAGCAGTTCTTC.

In DNA, the CDR3 is TGTGCCAGCAGCTTAGGTCCAGCGGGACAAGAGACCCAGTACTTC. This translates into CASSLGPAGQETQYF. This chain links TRBV7-7 with TRBJ2-5, with 7 bases fitting TRBD2. With 1 base clipped from V and 2 bases from J, the junction kept 4 bases outside the gene matches. The length of the CDR3 is 15 residues. Germline lookup yields CDR1 SSHAT and CDR2 FNYEAQ (reference sequence).

The chain joins TRBV10-1 to TRBJ2-1, with 9 bases identical to TRBD2. This CDR3 is 16 amino acids long. Germline loops: CDR1 WNHNN, CDR2 SYGVQD (reference sequence). J gave up 1 base and V 4 bases, and 5 bases lay outside the gene matches. CDR3 loop: CASSAAGGISYNEQFF. The DNA for the CDR3 is TGCGCCAGCAGTGCGGCGGGAGGGATATCCTACAATGAGCAGTTCTTC.

This sequence joins TRBV5-4 and TRBJ1-1; TRBD1 aligns across 8 bases. Germline CDR1 reads SGHNT; CDR2 reads YYREEE (reference sequence). V shed 3 bases and J 0 bases; nucleotides not matched to a gene: 7. The CDR3 runs to 16 residues. CDR3 amino acids: CASSSGTGYMNTEAFF. The CDR3 DNA reads as TGTGCCAGCAGCTCCGGGACAGGTTATATGAACACTGAAGCTTTCTTT.

This clone was recorded once. The rearrangement uses TRBV5-1 and TRBJ2-1, with 11 bases lining up with TRBD2. The CDR3 is made up of 16 amino acids. V trimming: 4 bases; J trimming: 10 bases; junction bases outside the gene matches: 13. Germline values: CDR1 SGHRS, CDR2 YFSETQ. As DNA, the CDR3 is TGCGCCAGCAGCGCACTAGCGGGAGAAATTCCGCAGGAGCAGTTCTTC. Translated, it gives CASSALAGEIPQEQFF.

The V call is TRBV30, the J call TRBJ2-2, with 8 bases matching TRBD2. Germline CDR1 GTSNPN, CDR2 SVGIG (reference sequence). This CDR3 is 15 amino acids long. V was pared by 6 bases and J by 8 bases, with 14 bases of the junction left unmatched. CDR3 coding DNA: TGTGCCTGTTCGACAGGTTCGGGGGGGACGGGGGAGCTGTTTTTT. Protein sequence: CACSTGSGGTGELFF.

The gene calls are TRBV2 and TRBJ2-7; the match to TRBD2 covers 9 bases. V trimming: 8 bases; J trimming: 6 bases; junction bases outside the gene matches: 8. The CDR3 runs to 13 residues. Germline V gene sequence: CDR1 SNHLY, CDR2 FYNNEI. This chain's CDR3 is CASWFSGGFEQYF. The CDR3 DNA reads TGTGCCAGCTGGTTTAGCGGGGGTTTCGAGCAGTACTTC.

The chain employs TRBV2 and TRBJ2-3; the D gene is possibly TRBD2 (7 bases). V lost 7 bases, J lost 7 bases, and 21 bases lay in between. CDR3 length equals 15 residues. Germline V gene lookup returns CDR1 SNHLY and CDR2 FYNNEI. CDR3 sequence reads: CASTEGGALGYTQYF. In DNA form, the CDR3 reads TGTGCCAGCACCGAGGGGGGGGCCCTAGGGTATACGCAGTATTTT. The full variable domain, in which reference TRBV2 and TRBJ2-3 provide the parts outside the CDR3, is EPEVTQTPSHQVTQMGQEVILRCVPISNHLYFYWYRQILGQKVEFLVSFYNNEISEKSEIFDDQFSVERPDGSNFTLKIRSTKLEDSAMYFCASTEGGALGYTQYFGPGTRLTVL.

The J gene is TRBJ1-1, the V gene TRBV13, with D uncertain. V was cut by 0 bases and J by 0 bases, with 5 bases left in between. Per germline, CDR1 PRHDT and CDR2 FYEKMQ (reference sequence). The CDR3 has 14 amino acids. The CDR3 spells CASSLGVVNTEAFF. DNA for the CDR3: TGTGCCAGCAGCTTAGGGGTAGTGAACACTGAAGCTTTCTTT.

V is TRBV18 and J is TRBJ1-1; D is unclear. The germline V gene has CDR1 KGHSH and CDR2 LQKENI. The V end was cut by 3 bases, the J end by 2 bases, with 13 bases between. This CDR3 contains 15 residues. Written as DNA, the CDR3 is TGTGCCAGCTCACCCCAACACGCCATAAACACTGAAGCTTTCTTT. This sequence encodes CASSPQHAINTEAFF.

Turning to this clone: One end of the junction varies from germline; a read error may be responsible. The chain uses TRBV7-6 and TRBJ2-5, with 10 bases aligning to TRBD2. The germline gives CDR1 SGHVS, CDR2 FNYEAQ. The CDR3 loop spans 16 amino acids. The CDR3 DNA sequence: TGTGCCAGCAGAACTCTTATAGCGGGGGGCCAAGTGACCCAGTACTTC. This sequence encodes CASRTLIAGGQVTQYF.

The V and J genes are TRBV6-5 and TRBJ1-4, with D tentatively TRBD1 (6 bases). The CDR3 sequence is 14 residues long. Germline lookup yields CDR1 MNHEY and CDR2 SVGAGI. The germline V and J ends were trimmed by 5 bases and 6 bases, with 13 bases remaining between them. The CDR3 DNA reads as TGTGCCAGCAGTGGGTCGCGGGGGCATGAAAAACTGTTTTTT. Translated: CASSGSRGHEKLFF.

The rearrangement links TRBV18 to TRBJ1-1; TRBD1 matches at 7 bases. CDR3 length equals 15 residues. From germline, CDR1 is KGHSH and CDR2 LQKENI. J gave up 6 bases and V 3 bases, and 10 bases lay outside the gene matches. The CDR3 region is CASSPLGQHGPEAFF. CDR3 nucleotides: TGTGCCAGCTCACCTCTGGGACAGCACGGTCCTGAAGCTTTCTTT.

The J gene is TRBJ2-1, the V gene TRBV28; TRBD1 might be the D (5 bases). The CDR3 runs 16 residues. Germline V CDR1 and CDR2: MDHEN, SYDVKM. V was cut by 3 bases and J by 4 bases, with 16 bases left in between. The CDR3 coding sequence is TGTGCCAGCAGTTTGTTGAAGGGGTCCTCTTACAATGAGCAGTTCTTC. Translating it yields CASSLLKGSSYNEQFF. The entire variable domain, with the rest obtained from reference TRBV28 and TRBJ2-1, is as follows: DVKVTQSSRYLVKRTGEKVFLECVQDMDHENMFWYRQDPGLGLRLIYFSYDVKMKEKGDIPEGYSVSREKKERFSLILESASTNQTSMYLCASSLLKGSSYNEQFFGPGTRLTVL.

The CDR3 spells CASSLGLTSNEQFF. The CDR3 nucleotides read TGTGCCAGCAGCTTGGGGCTTACGTCCAATGAGCAGTTCTTC. V is TRBV27 and J is TRBJ2-1, with a weak D call TRBD1 (5 bases). CDR3 length: 14 residues. The germline gives CDR1 MNHEY, CDR2 SMNVEV (reference sequence). V lost 6 bases and J lost 6, with 15 bases in between.

The chain employs TRBV2 and TRBJ1-4, with 10 bases aligning to TRBD1. The CDR3 runs 14 residues. V shed 5 bases, J shed 6 bases, and the junction held 3 bases outside the gene matches. Germline assignment: CDR1 SNHLY and CDR2 FYNNEI. CDR3 sequence (DNA): TGTGCCAGCAGTTCCGGGACAGGGGATGAAAAACTGTTTTTT. As protein: CASSSGTGDEKLFF.

This chain connects TRBV6-4 to TRBJ2-3, with 10 nucleotides matching TRBD1. Germline CDR1 MRHNA, CDR2 SNTAGT. The CDR3 length is 14 residues. The trim removed 4 bases at V and 5 bases at J, leaving 3 bases unmatched. CDR3 DNA sequence: TGTGCCAGCAGTGCAGGACAGGGGGGAGATACGCAGTATTTT. This encodes CASSAGQGGDTQYF.

The J gene is TRBJ2-3, the V gene TRBV29-1; D gene unclear. This CDR3 comprises 13 residues. Between the trimmed V and J ends, which lost 0 bases and 5 bases, there was a span of 9 bases. Germline-derived CDR1 and CDR2 are SQVTM and ANQGSEA. As DNA, the CDR3 is TGCAGCGTTGAAGATCCAGTGCAAGATACGCAGTATTTT. This sequence encodes CSVEDPVQDTQYF.

The chain is built from TRBV20-1 and TRBJ1-1; 7 nucleotides match TRBD1. This CDR3 contains 11 residues. CDR1 DFQATT and CDR2 SNEGSKA come from the germline V gene (reference sequence). V dropped 6 bases and J dropped 7; count of bases not matched to a gene: 5. CDR3 nucleotides: TGCAGTGCCAAAGACAGGGTTGAAGCTTTCTTT. Amino acid sequence: CSAKDRVEAFF.

The gene calls are TRBV11-1 and TRBJ2-2; 8 nucleotides match TRBD1. Trimming at V came to 1 base and at J to 5 bases, leaving 3 bases not matched to a gene. Germline V gene data show CDR1 as SGHAT and CDR2 as FQDESV (reference sequence). CDR3 length: 15 amino acids. The CDR3 sequence is CASSLDWTGTGELFF. In DNA form, the CDR3 reads TGTGCCAGCAGCTTAGATTGGACAGGGACCGGGGAGCTGTTTTTT.

The chain is built from TRBV19 and TRBJ2-7, with a possible D match to TRBD1 (5 bases). Germline V gene data show CDR1 as LNHDA and CDR2 as SQIVND (reference sequence). Trimming stripped 3 bases from V and 2 bases from J, with 17 bases between. The CDR3 spans 16 residues. In DNA, the CDR3 is TGTGCCAGTAGTATTAGGGTTCAGGGCAAAGCCTACGAGCAGTACTTC. Translated: CASSIRVQGKAYEQYF.

J is TRBJ1-1 and V is TRBV15, with D unresolved. CDR1 is LNHNV, CDR2 YYDKDF, per germline (reference sequence). V was cut by 1 base and J by 4 bases, with 13 bases left in between. This CDR3 has 15 residues. The CDR3 loop is CATSRGTSAGTEAFF. Written as DNA, the CDR3 is TGTGCCACCAGCAGAGGGACCTCGGCGGGCACTGAAGCTTTCTTT.

Notes on this clone: The same CDR3 also results from other DNA sequences found in this sample. The CDR3 here is CASSIRGTGELFF. The CDR3 DNA sequence: TGTGCCAGTAGTATCAGGGGAACCGGGGAGCTGTTTTTT. The rearrangement links TRBV19 to TRBJ2-2; maybe TRBD1 (6 bases). This CDR3 region has 13 residues. The V end lost 3 bases, the J end lost 5 bases, and 7 bases lay between the germline ends. Germline CDR1 and CDR2: LNHDA and SQIVND (reference sequence).

The V call is TRBV7-2, the J call TRBJ2-7; D is undetermined. Germline V gene lookup returns CDR1 SGHTA and CDR2 FQGNSA. V lost 5 bases to trimming and J lost 3 bases, with 8 bases between them. This CDR3 comprises 12 residues. The CDR3 is CASSANRYEQYF. The CDR3 nucleotides read TGTGCCAGCAGCGCTAACCGCTACGAGCAGTACTTC.